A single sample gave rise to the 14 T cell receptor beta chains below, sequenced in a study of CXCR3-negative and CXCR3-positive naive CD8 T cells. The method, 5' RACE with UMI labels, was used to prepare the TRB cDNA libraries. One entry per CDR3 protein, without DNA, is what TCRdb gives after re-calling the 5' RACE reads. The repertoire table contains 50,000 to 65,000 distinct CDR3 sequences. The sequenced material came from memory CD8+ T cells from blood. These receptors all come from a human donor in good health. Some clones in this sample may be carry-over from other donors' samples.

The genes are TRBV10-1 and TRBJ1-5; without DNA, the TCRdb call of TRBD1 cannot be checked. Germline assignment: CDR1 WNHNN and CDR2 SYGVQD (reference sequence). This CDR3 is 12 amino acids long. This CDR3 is CASSAGDQPQHF.

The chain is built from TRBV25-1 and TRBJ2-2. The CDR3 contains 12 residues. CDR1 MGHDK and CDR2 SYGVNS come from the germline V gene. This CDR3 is CASREHTGELFF.

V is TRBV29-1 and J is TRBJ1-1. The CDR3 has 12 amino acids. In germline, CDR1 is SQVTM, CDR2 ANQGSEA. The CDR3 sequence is CSVEEESTEAFF. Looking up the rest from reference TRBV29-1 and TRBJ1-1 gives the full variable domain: SAVISQKPSRDICQRGTSLTIQCQVDSQVTMMFWYRQQPGQSLTLIATANQGSEATYESGFVIDKFPISRPNLTFSTLTVSNMSPEDSSIYLCSVEEESTEAFFGQGTRLTVV.

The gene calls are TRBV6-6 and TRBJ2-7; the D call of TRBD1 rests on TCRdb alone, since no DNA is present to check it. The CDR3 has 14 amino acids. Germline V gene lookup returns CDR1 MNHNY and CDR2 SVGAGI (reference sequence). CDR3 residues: CASSPGIPSYEQYF.

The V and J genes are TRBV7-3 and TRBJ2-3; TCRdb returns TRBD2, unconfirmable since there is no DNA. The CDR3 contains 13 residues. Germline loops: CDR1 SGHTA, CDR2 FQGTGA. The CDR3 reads CASSFRGGDTQYF.

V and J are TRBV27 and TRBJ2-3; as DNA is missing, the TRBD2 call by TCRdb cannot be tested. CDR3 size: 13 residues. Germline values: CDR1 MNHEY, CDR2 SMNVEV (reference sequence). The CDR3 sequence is CASTLAGADTQYF.

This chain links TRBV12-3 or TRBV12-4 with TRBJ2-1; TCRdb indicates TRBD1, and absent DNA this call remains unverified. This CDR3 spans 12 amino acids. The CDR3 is CASTWGVDEQFF.

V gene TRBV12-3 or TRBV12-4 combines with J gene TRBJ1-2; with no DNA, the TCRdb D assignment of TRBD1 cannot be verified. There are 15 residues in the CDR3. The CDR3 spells CASSLTGQGAHGYTF.

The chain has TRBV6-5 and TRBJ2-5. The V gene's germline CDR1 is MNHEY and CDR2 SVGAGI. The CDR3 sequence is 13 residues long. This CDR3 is CASRDGIQETQYF.

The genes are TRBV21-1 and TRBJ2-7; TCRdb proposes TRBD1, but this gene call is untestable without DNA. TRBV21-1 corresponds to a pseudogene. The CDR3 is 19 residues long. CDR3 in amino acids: CASSRGKNRRGQRNCEQYF.

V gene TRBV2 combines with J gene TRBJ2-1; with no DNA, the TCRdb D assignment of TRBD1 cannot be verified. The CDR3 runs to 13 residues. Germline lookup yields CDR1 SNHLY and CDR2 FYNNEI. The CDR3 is CASSDGTGNEQFF.

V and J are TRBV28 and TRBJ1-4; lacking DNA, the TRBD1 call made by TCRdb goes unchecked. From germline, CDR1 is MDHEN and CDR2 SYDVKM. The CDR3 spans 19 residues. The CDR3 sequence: CASSLSIGDVRSTNEKLFF.

This CDR3 reads CASNLGQGNTGELFF. The chain couples TRBV6-5 to TRBJ2-2; TCRdb lists TRBD1, though no DNA is available to test this call. Germline V gene lookup returns CDR1 MNHEY and CDR2 SVGAGI. This CDR3 has 15 residues.

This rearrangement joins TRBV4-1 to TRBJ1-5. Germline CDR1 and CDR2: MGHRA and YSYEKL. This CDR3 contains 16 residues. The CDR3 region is CASSQALGESNQPQHF.